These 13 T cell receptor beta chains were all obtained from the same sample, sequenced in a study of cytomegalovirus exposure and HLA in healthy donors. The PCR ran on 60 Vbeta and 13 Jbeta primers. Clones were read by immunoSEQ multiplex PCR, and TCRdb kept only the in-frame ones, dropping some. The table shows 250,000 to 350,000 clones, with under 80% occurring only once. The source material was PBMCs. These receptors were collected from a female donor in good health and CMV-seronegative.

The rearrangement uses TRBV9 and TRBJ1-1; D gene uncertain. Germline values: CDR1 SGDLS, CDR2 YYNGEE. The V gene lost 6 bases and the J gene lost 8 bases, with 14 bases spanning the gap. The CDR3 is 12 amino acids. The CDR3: CASTIRDQEAFF. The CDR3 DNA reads TGTGCCAGCACCATACGGGATCAGGAAGCTTTCTTT.

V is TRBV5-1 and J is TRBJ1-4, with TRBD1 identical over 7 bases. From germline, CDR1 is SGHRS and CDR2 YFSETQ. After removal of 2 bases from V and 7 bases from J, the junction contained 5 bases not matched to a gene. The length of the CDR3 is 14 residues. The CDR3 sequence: CASSFDRDGEKLFF. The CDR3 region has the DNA TGCGCCAGCAGCTTCGACAGGGACGGTGAAAAACTGTTTTTT.

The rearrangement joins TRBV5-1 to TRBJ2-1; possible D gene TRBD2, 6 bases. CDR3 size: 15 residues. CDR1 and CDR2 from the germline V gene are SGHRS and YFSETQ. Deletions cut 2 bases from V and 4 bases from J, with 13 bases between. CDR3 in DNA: TGCGCCAGCAGCTTAACTAGCCGCCCATACAATGAGCAGTTCTTC. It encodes CASSLTSRPYNEQFF.

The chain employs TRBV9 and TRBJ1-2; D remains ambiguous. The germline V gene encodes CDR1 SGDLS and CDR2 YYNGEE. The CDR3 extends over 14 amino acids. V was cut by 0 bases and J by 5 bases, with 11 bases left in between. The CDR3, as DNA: TGTGCCAGCAGCGTAGCGACTACGCCGTATGGCTACACCTTC. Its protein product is CASSVATTPYGYTF. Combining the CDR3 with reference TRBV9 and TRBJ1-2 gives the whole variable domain DSGVTQTPKHLITATGQRVTLRCSPRSGDLSVYWYQQSLDQGLQFLIQYYNGEERAKGNILERFSAQQFPDLHSELNLSSLELGDSALYFCASSVATTPYGYTFGSGTRLTVV.

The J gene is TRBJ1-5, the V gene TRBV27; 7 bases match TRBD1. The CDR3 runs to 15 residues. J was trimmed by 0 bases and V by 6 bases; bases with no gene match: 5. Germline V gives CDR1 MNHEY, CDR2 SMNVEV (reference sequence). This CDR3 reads CASRDRVYSNQPQHF. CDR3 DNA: TGTGCCAGCAGAGACAGGGTTTATAGCAATCAGCCCCAGCATTTT.

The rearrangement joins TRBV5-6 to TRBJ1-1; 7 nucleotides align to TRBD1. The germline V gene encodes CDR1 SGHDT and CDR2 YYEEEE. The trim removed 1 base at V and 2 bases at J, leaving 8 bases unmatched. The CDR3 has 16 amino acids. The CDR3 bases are TGTGCCAGCAGCTTGTTCGGCAGGGGGTCAAACACTGAAGCTTTCTTT. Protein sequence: CASSLFGRGSNTEAFF.

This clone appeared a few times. CDR3 DNA sequence: TGTGCCAGCAGCTTAGGGGGGGGGCCAGGACTTTACGAGCAGTACTTC. As protein: CASSLGGGPGLYEQYF. The rearrangement uses TRBV11-3 and TRBJ2-7, with TRBD2 as a possible D gene (7 bases). The CDR3 spans 16 residues. The germline CDR1 and CDR2 sequences are SGHNT and YENEEA. V shed 1 base and J shed 4 bases, with 17 bases lying between them.

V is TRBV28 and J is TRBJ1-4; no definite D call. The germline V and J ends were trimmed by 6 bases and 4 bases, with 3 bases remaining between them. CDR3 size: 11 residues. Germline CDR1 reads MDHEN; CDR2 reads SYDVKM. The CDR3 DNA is TGTGCCAGCAGCCTTAATGAAAAACTGTTTTTT. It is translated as CASSLNEKLFF.

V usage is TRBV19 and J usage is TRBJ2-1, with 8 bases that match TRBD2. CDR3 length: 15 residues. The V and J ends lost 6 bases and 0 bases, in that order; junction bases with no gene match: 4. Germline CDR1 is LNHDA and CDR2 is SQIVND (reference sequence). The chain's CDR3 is CASSPSGSSYNEQFF. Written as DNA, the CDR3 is TGTGCCAGTAGCCCGAGCGGGAGCTCCTACAATGAGCAGTTCTTC.

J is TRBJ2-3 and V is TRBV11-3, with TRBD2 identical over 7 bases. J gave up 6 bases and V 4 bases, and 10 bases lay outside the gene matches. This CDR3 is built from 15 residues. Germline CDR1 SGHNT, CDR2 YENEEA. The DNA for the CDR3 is TGTGCCAGCAGCTATGGGGCTAGCGGAGGGGATACGCAGTATTTT. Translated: CASSYGASGGDTQYF.

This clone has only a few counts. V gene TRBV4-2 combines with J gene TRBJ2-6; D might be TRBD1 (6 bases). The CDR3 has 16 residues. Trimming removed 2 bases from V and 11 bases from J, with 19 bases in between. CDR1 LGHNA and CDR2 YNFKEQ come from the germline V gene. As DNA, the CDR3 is TGTGCCAGCAGCCAACTGACAGGCACATCGCGCTACGTCCTGACTTTC. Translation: CASSQLTGTSRYVLTF.

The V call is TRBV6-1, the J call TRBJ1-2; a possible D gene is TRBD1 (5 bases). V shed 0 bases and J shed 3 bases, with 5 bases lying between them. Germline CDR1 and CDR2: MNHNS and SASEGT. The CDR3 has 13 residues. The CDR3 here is CASSEAGHYGYTF. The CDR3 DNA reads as TGTGCCAGCAGTGAAGCGGGGCACTATGGCTACACCTTC.

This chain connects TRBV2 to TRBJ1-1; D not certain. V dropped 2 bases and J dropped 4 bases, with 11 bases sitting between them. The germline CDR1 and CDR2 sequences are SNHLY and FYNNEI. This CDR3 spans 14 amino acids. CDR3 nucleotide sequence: TGTGCCAGCAGTGAATCGGAGGGTGGCACTGAAGCTTTCTTT. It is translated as CASSESEGGTEAFF.